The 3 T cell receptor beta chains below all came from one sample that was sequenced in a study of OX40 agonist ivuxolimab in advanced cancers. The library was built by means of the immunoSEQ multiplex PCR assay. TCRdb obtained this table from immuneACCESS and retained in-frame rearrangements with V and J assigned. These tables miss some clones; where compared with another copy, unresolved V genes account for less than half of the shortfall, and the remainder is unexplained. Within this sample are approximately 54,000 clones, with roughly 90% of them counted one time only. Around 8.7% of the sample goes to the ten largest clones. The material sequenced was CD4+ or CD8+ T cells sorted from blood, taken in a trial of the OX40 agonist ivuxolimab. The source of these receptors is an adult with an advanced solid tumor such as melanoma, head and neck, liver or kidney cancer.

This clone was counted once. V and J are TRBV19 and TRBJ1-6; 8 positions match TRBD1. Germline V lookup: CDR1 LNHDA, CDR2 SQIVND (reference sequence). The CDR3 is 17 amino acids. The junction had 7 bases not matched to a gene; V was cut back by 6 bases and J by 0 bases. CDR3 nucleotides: TGTGCCAGTAGCCCGGGACAGGCCAGCTCCTATAATTCACCCCTCCACTTT. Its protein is CASSPGQASSYNSPLHF.

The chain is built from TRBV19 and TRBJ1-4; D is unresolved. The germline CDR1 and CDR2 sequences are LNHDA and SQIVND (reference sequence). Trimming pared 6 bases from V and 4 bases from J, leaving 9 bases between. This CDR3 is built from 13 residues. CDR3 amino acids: CASSALGNEKLFF. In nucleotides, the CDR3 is TGTGCCAGTAGCGCGTTGGGTAATGAAAAACTGTTTTTT.

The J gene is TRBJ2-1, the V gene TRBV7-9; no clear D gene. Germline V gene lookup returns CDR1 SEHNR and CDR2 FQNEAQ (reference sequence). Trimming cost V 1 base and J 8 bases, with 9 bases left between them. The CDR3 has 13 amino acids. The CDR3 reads CASSLVTAHEQFF. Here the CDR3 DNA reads TGTGCCAGCAGCTTAGTAACAGCCCATGAGCAGTTCTTC.